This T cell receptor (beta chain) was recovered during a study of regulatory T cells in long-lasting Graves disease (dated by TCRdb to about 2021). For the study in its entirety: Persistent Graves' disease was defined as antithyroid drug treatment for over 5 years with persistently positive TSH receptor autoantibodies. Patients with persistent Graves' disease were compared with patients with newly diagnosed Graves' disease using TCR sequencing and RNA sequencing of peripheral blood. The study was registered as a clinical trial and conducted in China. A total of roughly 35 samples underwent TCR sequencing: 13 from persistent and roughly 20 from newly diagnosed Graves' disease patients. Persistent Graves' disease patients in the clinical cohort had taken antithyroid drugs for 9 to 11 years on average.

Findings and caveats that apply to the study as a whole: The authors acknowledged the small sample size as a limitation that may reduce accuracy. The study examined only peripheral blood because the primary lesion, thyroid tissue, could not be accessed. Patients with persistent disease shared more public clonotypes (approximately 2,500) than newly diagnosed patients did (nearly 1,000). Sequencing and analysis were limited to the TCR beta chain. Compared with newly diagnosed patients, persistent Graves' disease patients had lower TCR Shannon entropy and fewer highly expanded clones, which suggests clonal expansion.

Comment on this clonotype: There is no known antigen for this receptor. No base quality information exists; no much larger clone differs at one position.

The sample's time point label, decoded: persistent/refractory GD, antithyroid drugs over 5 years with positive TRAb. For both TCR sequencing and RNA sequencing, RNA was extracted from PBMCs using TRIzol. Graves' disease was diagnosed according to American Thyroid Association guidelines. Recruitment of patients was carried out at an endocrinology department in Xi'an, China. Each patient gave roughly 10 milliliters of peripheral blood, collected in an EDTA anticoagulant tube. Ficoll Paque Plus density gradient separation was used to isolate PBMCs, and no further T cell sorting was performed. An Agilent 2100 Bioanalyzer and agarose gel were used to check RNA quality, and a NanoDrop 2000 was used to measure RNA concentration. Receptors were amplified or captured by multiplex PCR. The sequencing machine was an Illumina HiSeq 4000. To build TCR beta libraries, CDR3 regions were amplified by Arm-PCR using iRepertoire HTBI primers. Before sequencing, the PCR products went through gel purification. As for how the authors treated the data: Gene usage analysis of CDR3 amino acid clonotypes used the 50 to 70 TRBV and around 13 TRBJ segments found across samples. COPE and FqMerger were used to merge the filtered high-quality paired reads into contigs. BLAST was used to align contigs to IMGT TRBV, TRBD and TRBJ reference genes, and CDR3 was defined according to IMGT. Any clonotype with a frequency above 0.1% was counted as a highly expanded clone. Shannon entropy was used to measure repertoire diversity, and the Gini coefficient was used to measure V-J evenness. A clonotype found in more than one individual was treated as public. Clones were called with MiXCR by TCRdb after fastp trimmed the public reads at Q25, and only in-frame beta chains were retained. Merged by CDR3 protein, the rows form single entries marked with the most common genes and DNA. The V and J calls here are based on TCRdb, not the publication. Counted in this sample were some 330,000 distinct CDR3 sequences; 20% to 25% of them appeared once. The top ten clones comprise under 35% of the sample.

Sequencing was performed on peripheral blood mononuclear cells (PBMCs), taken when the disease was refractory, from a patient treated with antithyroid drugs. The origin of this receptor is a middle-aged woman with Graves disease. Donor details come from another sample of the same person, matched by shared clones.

DNA sequence: TGCGCCAGCAGCTTGGATACAGGAAACTATGGCTACACCTTC. It encodes CASSLDTGNYGYTF. In this chain, TRBV5-1 is recombined with TRBJ1-2; the D segment could be TRBD1, given 5 matching bases. As encoded in the germline V gene, CDR1 is SGHRS while CDR2 is YFSETQ. V loses 0 bases of germline sequence and J loses 2 bases, and the interval between the two ends is 8 bases. Measured from the cysteine to the phenylalanine, the CDR3 is 14 residues long. CDR3 DNA is the only sequence kept; it has 42 bases, read in frame from the first base.